This T cell receptor (beta chain) was captured in a study of cytomegalovirus exposure and HLA in healthy donors. The CDR3 extends over 12 amino acids. Germline values: CDR1 SNHLY, CDR2 FYNNEI. Deletions cut 5 bases from V and 1 base from J, with 6 bases between. Study-wide results and caveats: Per a prior analysis, the majority of TCR beta V segments were productive roughly 87% or roughly 30% of the time. Overall, about 160 TCR beta chains were annotated as cytomegalovirus-associated. Highly shared sequence variants in one cluster were likely a sequencing artifact. The analysis excluded some indistinguishable V segments, including TRBV6-2 and TRBV6-3.

PCR used 60 Vbeta primers and 13 Jbeta primers. The assay was immunoSEQ multiplex PCR, and TCRdb's table has in-frame clones only and misses some. In the table there are 100,000 or so clones, approximately 66% of which are singletons. A note on this clone: Its matching antigen is unknown.

This clonotype was obtained from a man aged 35 to 55 in good health and CMV-seropositive. Material: PBMCs. The chain recombines TRBV2 with TRBJ2-7; D is unclear. Here the CDR3 DNA reads TGTGCCAGCAGTCCACAGTCCTACGAGCAGTACTTC. Its protein product is CASSPQSYEQYF.